The next 24 T cell receptor beta chains were all read from a single sample in a study of neurological immune-mediated disorders. TCRdb recomputed calls from the 5' RACE reads with MiXCR, one row per CDR3 protein. The profile shows some 83,000 distinct CDR3 sequences, around 2.6% of them singletons. Sequencing was done on a sample of PBMCs. These TCRs come from a woman aged 25 to 45 with multiple sclerosis.

In this sample, this clonotype turned up many times. J is TRBJ2-5 and V is TRBV10-2, with no clear D. There are 14 residues in the CDR3. CDR1 WSHSY and CDR2 SAAADI come from the germline V gene. The V and J ends lost 6 bases and 0 bases respectively, with 11 bases between them. The chain's CDR3 is CASRGSVNQETQYF. The CDR3 DNA sequence: TGCGCCAGCAGGGGAAGCGTAAACCAAGAGACCCAGTACTTC.

This clonotype came up many times. The chain employs TRBV7-9 and TRBJ2-7; D assignment may be TRBD1 or TRBD2 (5 bases each). The CDR3 loop spans 12 amino acids. Germline CDR1 SEHNR, CDR2 FQNEAQ (reference sequence). Trimming shortened V by 4 bases and J by 6 bases, and 10 bases separated the two germline ends. The CDR3 region has the DNA TGTGCCAGCAGCTATAAGGGGAGCGAGCAGTACTTC. It encodes CASSYKGSEQYF.

As for this clonotype: Just one base apart from a much larger clone, this may be a read error. The chain joins TRBV18 to TRBJ2-2; D uncertain. The CDR3 is made up of 15 amino acids. The V end was cut by 5 bases, the J end by 1 base, with 11 bases between. The germline gives CDR1 KGHSH, CDR2 LQKENI. The CDR3 nucleotides read TGTGCCAGCTCAGGCCAAGTTGAGAACACCGGGGAGCTGTTTTTT. Translating gives CASSGQVENTGELFF.

This clonotype was seen at least ten times. V gene TRBV7-9 combines with J gene TRBJ1-1; TRBD1 is a possible D gene (6 bases). Trimming left V 4 bases short and J 1 base short, with 10 bases between. Germline V gene sequence: CDR1 SEHNR, CDR2 FQNEAQ (reference sequence). This CDR3 is 14 amino acids long. CDR3 coding DNA: TGTGCCAGCAGCTGGGGGACACCGAACACTGAAGCTTTCTTT. Its protein is CASSWGTPNTEAFF.

This clonotype showed up many times. This chain uses TRBV7-2 with TRBJ2-2; either TRBD1 or TRBD2 may supply D (5 bases each). The CDR3 has 16 amino acids. From germline, CDR1 is SGHTA and CDR2 FQGNSA. Trimming left V 5 bases short and J 2 bases short, with 15 bases between. The CDR3, as DNA: TGTGCCAGCAGCCCCCTGGGGACCCTTAACACCGGGGAGCTGTTTTTT. It translates to CASSPLGTLNTGELFF.

This clonotype was counted at least ten times. The rearrangement joins TRBV5-1 to TRBJ2-7; a possible D gene is TRBD2 (5 bases). Trimming removed 7 bases at V and 0 bases at J, with 14 bases between. The germline V gene has CDR1 SGHRS and CDR2 YFSETQ. This CDR3 has 14 amino acids. CDR3 DNA sequence: TGCGCCAGCTCCCCCGGGATGCCCTCCTACGAGCAGTACTTC. Translation: CASSPGMPSYEQYF.

This clonotype was seen ten or more times. The chain uses TRBV20-1 and TRBJ2-7; D is possibly TRBD1 (6 bases). In germline, CDR1 is DFQATT, CDR2 SNEGSKA (reference sequence). The CDR3 covers 15 residues. V lost 5 bases and J 4 bases, leaving 21 bases between the germline ends. In DNA, the CDR3 is TGCAGTGCTTTGGTAGACGCATTAGGGGGTTACGAGCAGTACTTC. Protein: CSALVDALGGYEQYF.

This clonotype was detected many times. V is TRBV7-9 and J is TRBJ1-6; D unclear. This CDR3 has 14 amino acids. Germline CDR1 and CDR2: SEHNR and FQNEAQ (reference sequence). Trimming left V 6 bases short and J 3 bases short, with 9 bases between. CDR3 protein: CASSPGDYNSPLHF. The CDR3 coding sequence is TGTGCCAGCAGTCCCGGTGACTATAATTCACCCCTCCACTTT.

This clonotype was observed at least ten times. This chain joins TRBV5-1 and TRBJ2-7, with D unclear. The CDR3 totals 12 residues. In germline, CDR1 is SGHRS, CDR2 YFSETQ. V lost 4 bases, J lost 2 bases, and 7 bases lay in between. Here the CDR3 DNA reads TGCGCCAGCAGCGCCAACACCTACGAGCAGTACTTC. Protein: CASSANTYEQYF.

There are many counts of this clonotype. The chain is built from TRBV2 and TRBJ2-1; D may be TRBD2 (6 bases). This CDR3 spans 14 amino acids. Per the germline V gene, CDR1 is SNHLY and CDR2 is FYNNEI. Deletions cut 6 bases from V and 8 bases from J, with 17 bases between. CDR3 bases: TGTGCCAGCAGGCGGGATTCCCCCATCCATGAGCAGTTCTTC. Encoded protein: CASRRDSPIHEQFF. Based on the CDR3 plus reference TRBV2 and TRBJ2-1, the full variable domain is EPEVTQTPSHQVTQMGQEVILRCVPISNHLYFYWYRQILGQKVEFLVSFYNNEISEKSEIFDDQFSVERPDGSNFTLKIRSTKLEDSAMYFCASRRDSPIHEQFFGPGTRLTVL.

In this sample, this clonotype turned up many times. V is TRBV25-1 and J is TRBJ2-7, with 9 positions matching TRBD1. The CDR3 spans 14 residues. Per germline, CDR1 MGHDK and CDR2 SYGVNS. The V gene end was trimmed by 5 bases and the J gene end by 2 bases; junction bases not matched to a gene: 4. The CDR3: CASSRGQGAYEQYF. CDR3 nucleotide sequence: TGTGCCAGCAGTAGGGGACAGGGCGCCTACGAGCAGTACTTC.

This clonotype showed up many times. The CDR3 bases are TGTGCCACCAGTGAACGCAGAAGCTCCTACAATGAGCAGTTCTTC. This codes for CATSERRSSYNEQFF. V usage is TRBV24-1 and J usage is TRBJ2-1, with D unresolved. The germline CDR1 and CDR2 sequences are KGHDR and SFDVKD. CDR3 length: 15 amino acids. The V and J ends lost 4 bases and 0 bases respectively, with 9 bases between them.

This clonotype was observed many times. J is TRBJ2-7 and V is TRBV7-9, with 10 bases aligning to TRBD2. Germline CDR1 reads SEHNR; CDR2 reads FQNEAQ (reference sequence). The CDR3 runs to 15 residues. With 5 bases clipped from V and 5 bases from J, the junction kept 9 bases outside the gene matches. Here the CDR3 reads CASSPALAGVDEQYF. As DNA, the CDR3 is TGTGCCAGCAGCCCGGCCCTAGCGGGAGTCGACGAGCAGTACTTC. The whole variable domain, remainder taken from reference TRBV7-9 and TRBJ2-7, is DTGVSQNPRHKITKRGQNVTFRCDPISEHNRLYWYRQTLGQGPEFLTYFQNEAQLEKSRLLSDRFSAERPKGSFSTLEIQRTEQGDSAMYLCASSPALAGVDEQYFGPGTRLTVT.

This clonotype was counted ten times or more. The chain couples TRBV20-1 to TRBJ2-5; D may correspond to TRBD1 or TRBD2 (5 bases each). The V end lost 8 bases, the J end lost 0 bases, and 13 bases lay between the germline ends. The CDR3 runs 13 residues. The germline CDR1 and CDR2 sequences are DFQATT and SNEGSKA (reference sequence). CDR3 amino acids: CSPGRLYQETQYF. In DNA form, the CDR3 reads TGCAGTCCGGGACGGTTGTACCAAGAGACCCAGTACTTC.

This clonotype appeared many times. The chain is built from TRBV12-3 or TRBV12-4 and TRBJ1-5; 11 nucleotides line up with TRBD1. CDR3 length: 15 residues. The ends lost 6 bases at V and 5 bases at J; junction bases unmatched: 6. The CDR3 DNA follows: TGTGCCAGCAGCCAAGGACAGGGGGCTGATCAGCCCCAGCATTTT. Encoded protein: CASSQGQGADQPQHF.

This clonotype came up many times. This chain links TRBV6-1 with TRBJ1-1, with D maybe TRBD1 (6 bases). This CDR3 comprises 13 residues. Germline-derived CDR1 and CDR2 are MNHNS and SASEGT. V was trimmed by 8 bases and J by 6 bases, leaving 16 bases between them. CDR3 DNA: TGTGCCAGCGGAATCCGGGGGCGCCCTGAAGCTTTCTTT. As protein: CASGIRGRPEAFF.

This clonotype was seen repeatedly, ten times or more. V is TRBV20-1 and J is TRBJ2-1, with D possibly being TRBD2 (6 bases). This CDR3 has 13 residues. V gave up 0 bases and J gave up 7 bases, with 10 bases separating them. CDR1 and CDR2 (germline): DFQATT, SNEGSKA (reference sequence). The chain's CDR3 is CSARDRSGNEQFF. The CDR3 nucleotides are TGCAGTGCTAGAGATCGGAGCGGGAATGAGCAGTTCTTC.

Many counts were recorded for this clonotype. The chain carries TRBV5-1 and TRBJ2-7; a possible D gene is TRBD1 (6 bases). Trimming removed 4 bases from V and 7 bases from J, with 21 bases in between. CDR1 is SGHRS and CDR2 is YFSETQ in the germline V gene. This CDR3 has 15 residues. This chain's CDR3 is CASSAGPIQGGEQYF. As DNA, the CDR3 is TGCGCCAGCAGCGCCGGGCCAATACAGGGCGGGGAGCAGTACTTC. Together with reference TRBV5-1 and TRBJ2-7, the CDR3 gives the full variable domain: KAGVTQTPRYLIKTRGQQVTLSCSPISGHRSVSWYQQTPGQGLQFLFEYFSETQRNKGNFPGRFSGRQFSNSRSEMNVSTLELGDSALYLCASSAGPIQGGEQYFGPGTRLTVT.

In this sample, this clonotype turned up many times. V and J are TRBV5-1 and TRBJ1-6, with 8 bases identical to TRBD1. The germline CDR1 and CDR2 sequences are SGHRS and YFSETQ. The CDR3 totals 17 residues. The V and J ends lost 1 base and 7 bases, in that order; junction bases with no gene match: 10. The CDR3 DNA reads as TGCGCCAGCAGCTTGCACAGGGGGGCTTCGGACAATTCACCCCTCCACTTT. It translates to CASSLHRGASDNSPLHF.

Ten or more counts support this clonotype. The chain uses TRBV3-1 and TRBJ2-6; 9 nucleotides line up with TRBD1. In germline, CDR1 is LGHDT, CDR2 YNNKEL (reference sequence). Trimming removed 3 bases from V and 0 bases from J; junction bases left unmatched: 9. The CDR3 covers 19 residues. The CDR3 here is CASSQLRQGGPSGANVLTF. The CDR3 DNA follows: TGTGCCAGCAGCCAGCTACGACAGGGGGGCCCCTCTGGGGCCAACGTCCTGACTTTC.

This clonotype came up many times. This rearrangement joins TRBV5-1 to TRBJ2-7; 9 bases agree with TRBD1. Germline V lookup: CDR1 SGHRS, CDR2 YFSETQ. This CDR3 has 15 residues. V was clipped by 5 bases and J by 5 bases; unmatched bases: 11. The CDR3 sequence: CASSSGTGPFDEQYF. DNA for the CDR3: TGCGCCAGCAGTTCCGGGACAGGGCCTTTCGACGAGCAGTACTTC.

The sample holds many counts of this clonotype. The chain recombines TRBV6-1 with TRBJ2-1, with TRBD2 matching 12 bases. Germline CDR1 and CDR2: MNHNS and SASEGT. The CDR3 totals 15 residues. Trimming removed 7 bases from V and 9 bases from J; junction bases left unmatched: 10. The CDR3 loop is CASTQTSGSGGEQFF. As DNA, the CDR3 is TGTGCCAGCACCCAGACTAGCGGGAGTGGGGGTGAGCAGTTCTTC.

This clonotype was counted many times. The rearrangement joins TRBV20-1 to TRBJ2-5, with TRBD2 matching 7 bases. Germline trimming cut 2 bases from V and 5 bases from J; bases unmatched to any gene: 8. CDR1 and CDR2 (germline): DFQATT, SNEGSKA (reference sequence). The CDR3 spans 14 residues. For the CDR3, the DNA is TGCAGTGCTAGAAGAGGGGCGGGAGCGGAGACCCAGTACTTC. This translates into CSARRGAGAETQYF.

This clonotype was seen ten or more times. The chain couples TRBV7-9 to TRBJ2-1; tentatively, D is TRBD2 (6 bases). Germline loops: CDR1 SEHNR, CDR2 FQNEAQ (reference sequence). CDR3 length: 13 residues. Deletions cut 5 bases from V and 4 bases from J, with 9 bases between. The CDR3 reads CASSLSGYNEQFF. CDR3 sequence (DNA): TGTGCCAGCAGCCTTAGCGGATACAATGAGCAGTTCTTC.